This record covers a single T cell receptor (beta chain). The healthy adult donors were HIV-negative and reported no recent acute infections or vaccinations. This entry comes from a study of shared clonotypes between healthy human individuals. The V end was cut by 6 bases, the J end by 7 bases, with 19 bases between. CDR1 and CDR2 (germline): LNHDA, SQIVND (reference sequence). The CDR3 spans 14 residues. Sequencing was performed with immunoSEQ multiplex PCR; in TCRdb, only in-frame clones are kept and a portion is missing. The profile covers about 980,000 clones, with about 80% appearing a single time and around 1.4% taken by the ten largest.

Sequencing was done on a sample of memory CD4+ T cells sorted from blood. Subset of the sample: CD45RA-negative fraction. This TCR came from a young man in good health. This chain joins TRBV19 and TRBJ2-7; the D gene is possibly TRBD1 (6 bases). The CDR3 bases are TGTGCCAGTAGACGGGACATTTGGACATGGGAGCAGTACTTC. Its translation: CASRRDIWTWEQYF.